This is a list of T cell receptor beta chains from one sample in a study of T cells in Graves' hyperthyroidism and ophthalmopathy. TCRdb used MiXCR to reprocess the multiplex PCR reads, holding one entry per CDR3 protein. The sample lists under 350,000 distinct CDR3 sequences; about 18% were seen once. The sample consisted of blood. The receptors shown here come from a woman aged 45-59 years with Graves' hyperthyroidism. CDR3s include the opening cysteine and the closing phenylalanine or tryptophan. Each record gives: J gene, clone size, CDR3 length, V gene, D gene, CDR3 DNA, CDR3 protein. The D gene is left open where the match is weak. Part of the rows lack a size; the others show once, few, many or a class for expanded clones.

j_gene: TRBJ2-3
abundance: NA
len: 12
v_gene: TRBV20-1
d_gene: NA
CDR3nt: TGCAGTGGTACCTTGGGCGCGGATACGCAGTATTTT
CDR3aa: CSGTLGADTQYF

j_gene: TRBJ2-2
abundance: NA
len: 13
v_gene: TRBV20-1
d_gene: NA
CDR3nt: TGCAGTGCGGGGACAACGAACACCGGGGAGCTGTTTTTT
CDR3aa: CSAGTTNTGELFF

j_gene: TRBJ2-5
abundance: NA
len: 13
v_gene: TRBV10-3
d_gene: TRBD2
CDR3nt: TGTGCCAGCCAGCGGGGGTACCAAGAGACCCAGTACTTC
CDR3aa: CASQRGYQETQYF

j_gene: TRBJ2-1
abundance: many
len: 16
v_gene: TRBV3-1
d_gene: TRBD2
CDR3nt: TGTGCCAGCAGCCCAATAGCGGGCGACTCCTACAATGAGCAGTTCTTC
CDR3aa: CASSPIAGDSYNEQFF

j_gene: TRBJ1-2
abundance: few
len: 13
v_gene: TRBV27
d_gene: TRBD1
CDR3nt: TGTGCCAGCAGTCCCACGGACAGGGGTGGCTACACCTTC
CDR3aa: CASSPTDRGGYTF

j_gene: TRBJ2-1
abundance: many
len: 15
v_gene: TRBV27
d_gene: TRBD1
CDR3nt: TGTGCCAGCAGTCCCCACTGGACAGGGATCGATGAGCAGTTCTTC
CDR3aa: CASSPHWTGIDEQFF

j_gene: TRBJ1-1
abundance: once
len: 16
v_gene: TRBV5-6
d_gene: NA
CDR3nt: TGTGCCAGCAGCTTGGCAGGGATCGCTAGGGACACTGAAGCTTTCTTT
CDR3aa: CASSLAGIARDTEAFF

j_gene: TRBJ2-1
abundance: few
len: 18
v_gene: TRBV28
d_gene: NA
CDR3nt: TGTGCCAGCAGTTCGACGGGGTCCGGTAACGGCGGCTACAATGAGCAGTTCTTC
CDR3aa: CASSSTGSGNGGYNEQFF

j_gene: TRBJ2-2
abundance: NA
len: 17
v_gene: TRBV6-1
d_gene: TRBD2
CDR3nt: TGTGCCAGCAGTGGGGGGGGGGGACTAGTCAACACCGGGGAGCTGTTTTTT
CDR3aa: CASSGGGGLVNTGELFF

j_gene: TRBJ2-1
abundance: many
len: 15
v_gene: TRBV5-1
d_gene: TRBD2
CDR3nt: TGCGCCAGCAGCCAGAGCGGGGCGGTACACAATGAGCAGTTCTTC
CDR3aa: CASSQSGAVHNEQFF

j_gene: TRBJ2-1
abundance: NA
len: 15
v_gene: TRBV7-8
d_gene: TRBD2
CDR3nt: TGTGCCAGCAGTGACGCAGGGAGGGCGGGAGAGGAGCAGTTCTTC
CDR3aa: CASSDAGRAGEEQFF

j_gene: TRBJ1-2
abundance: NA
len: 16
v_gene: TRBV5-1
d_gene: NA
CDR3nt: TGCGCCAGCAGCTTGATGGCAGCCTCTCGCAACTATGGCTACACCTTC
CDR3aa: CASSLMAASRNYGYTF

j_gene: TRBJ1-2
abundance: NA
len: 17
v_gene: TRBV5-5
d_gene: NA
CDR3nt: TGTGCCAGCAGCTTGGCCCGCGTGGGGGAACTTATCTATGGCTACACCTTC
CDR3aa: CASSLARVGELIYGYTF

j_gene: TRBJ2-7
abundance: many
len: 17
v_gene: TRBV3-1
d_gene: NA
CDR3nt: TGTGCCAGCAGCCAAGAGAGAGGGGACGGAGCCTCCTACGAGCAGTACTTC
CDR3aa: CASSQERGDGASYEQYF

j_gene: TRBJ2-7
abundance: NA
len: 17
v_gene: TRBV5-1
d_gene: TRBD2
CDR3nt: TGCGCCAGCAGCTTGGTGTCTAGCGGGAGTCTTGGGCACGAGCAGTACTTC
CDR3aa: CASSLVSSGSLGHEQYF

j_gene: TRBJ2-1
abundance: few
len: 16
v_gene: TRBV7-2
d_gene: NA
CDR3nt: TGTGCCAGCAGCCCCCTAACGGGGGCCCAATACAATGAGCAGTTCTTC
CDR3aa: CASSPLTGAQYNEQFF

j_gene: TRBJ2-7
abundance: NA
len: 13
v_gene: TRBV25-1
d_gene: NA
CDR3nt: TGTGCCAGCAGTGAATCGTCCCCGGACGAGCAGTACTTC
CDR3aa: CASSESSPDEQYF

j_gene: TRBJ1-5
abundance: NA
len: 15
v_gene: TRBV6-1
d_gene: NA
CDR3nt: TGTGCCAGCAGTAGCAACGGGGACGGCCAGGGGCCCCAGCATTTT
CDR3aa: CASSSNGDGQGPQHF

j_gene: TRBJ2-3
abundance: NA
len: 14
v_gene: TRBV30
d_gene: NA
CDR3nt: TGTGCCTGGAGTGCGGGAGTGGGGACAGATACGCAGTATTTT
CDR3aa: CAWSAGVGTDTQYF

j_gene: TRBJ2-5
abundance: NA
len: 14
v_gene: TRBV10-3
d_gene: TRBD1
CDR3nt: TGTGCCATCAGCATACAGGGGTGGCAAGAGACCCAGTACTTC
CDR3aa: CAISIQGWQETQYF

j_gene: TRBJ2-3
abundance: many
len: 14
v_gene: TRBV20-1
d_gene: TRBD2
CDR3nt: TGCAGTGCCAACACCGGGACTAGTGGAGATACGCAGTATTTT
CDR3aa: CSANTGTSGDTQYF

j_gene: TRBJ2-3
abundance: many
len: 14
v_gene: TRBV6-1
d_gene: TRBD1
CDR3nt: TGTGCCAGCAGTGAAGGGACAGGTCTCCTCACGCAGTATTTT
CDR3aa: CASSEGTGLLTQYF

j_gene: TRBJ1-5
abundance: NA
len: 16
v_gene: TRBV6-9
d_gene: TRBD1
CDR3nt: TGTGCCAGCAGTTACGACAGGGGGCCTAGCAATCAGCCCCAGCATTTT
CDR3aa: CASSYDRGPSNQPQHF

j_gene: TRBJ1-2
abundance: NA
len: 10
v_gene: TRBV20-1
d_gene: NA
CDR3nt: TGCGGTTACGGGACCTATGGCTACACCTTC
CDR3aa: CGYGTYGYTF

j_gene: TRBJ2-7
abundance: few
len: 11
v_gene: TRBV10-1
d_gene: NA
CDR3nt: TGCGCCAGCAGTGAGTCTGACGAGCAGTACTTC
CDR3aa: CASSESDEQYF

j_gene: TRBJ1-5
abundance: NA
len: 14
v_gene: TRBV2
d_gene: NA
CDR3nt: TGTGCCAGCAGCAAAGACAGGAGGGGACAGCCCCAGCATTTT
CDR3aa: CASSKDRRGQPQHF

j_gene: TRBJ2-5
abundance: NA
len: 19
v_gene: TRBV6-4
d_gene: NA
CDR3nt: TGTGCCAGCCACCCTCCTCCCGGGGCACGATCCCAGTACCAAGAGACCCAGTACTTC
CDR3aa: CASHPPPGARSQYQETQYF